This T cell receptor beta chain derives from a study of cytomegalovirus exposure and HLA in healthy donors. Broader study findings: Highly shared variants forming one cluster were likely a sequencing artifact.

This clone was recorded a few times. The antigen remains undetermined. While unrecorded immune exposures were likely, the donors were nominally healthy when sampled. Vbeta (60) and Jbeta (13) primers were used in the PCR. Some clones are missing from TCRdb's copy, which holds only in-frame ones; the method was immunoSEQ multiplex PCR. Among about 220,000 clones listed, roughly 70% were seen once. The clonotype originates from a woman aged 30 to 39 in good health and CMV-seronegative. The sequenced material came from PBMCs.

The CDR3: CATSLAGQPNTEAFF. The DNA of the CDR3 is TGTGCCACCTCCCTCGCGGGACAGCCAAACACTGAAGCTTTCTTT. V is TRBV6-9 and J is TRBJ1-1; 7 bases are shared with TRBD1. Unmatched junction bases numbered 13, after V lost 10 bases and J lost 2 bases. From germline, CDR1 is MNHGY and CDR2 SVAAGI. This CDR3 region has 15 residues.